This T cell receptor beta chain was recovered during a study of neurological immune-mediated disorders. The authors made cDNA by 5'RACE with 10-nucleotide random UMIs. One entry per CDR3 protein results from TCRdb running MiXCR on the 5' RACE reads. The top ten clones hold about 6.9% of a sample with approximately 66,000 distinct CDR3 sequences, 4.5% of them seen once. The CDR3 runs to 14 residues. From germline, CDR1 is SGHRS and CDR2 YFSETQ. Trimming cost V 3 bases and J 10 bases, with 19 bases left between them. As regards this clonotype: A much more abundant neighbour one base away suggests this may be a read error.

The V call is TRBV5-1, the J call TRBJ1-1, with D possibly TRBD1 on 6 matching bases. This TCR was sampled from a man aged 30 to 39 with multiple sclerosis. Sequencing was done on a sample of PBMCs. In DNA form, the CDR3 reads TGCGCCAGCAGCTCCGGACAGACAGATATTATAGCTTTCTTT. Translation gives CASSSGQTDIIAFF.